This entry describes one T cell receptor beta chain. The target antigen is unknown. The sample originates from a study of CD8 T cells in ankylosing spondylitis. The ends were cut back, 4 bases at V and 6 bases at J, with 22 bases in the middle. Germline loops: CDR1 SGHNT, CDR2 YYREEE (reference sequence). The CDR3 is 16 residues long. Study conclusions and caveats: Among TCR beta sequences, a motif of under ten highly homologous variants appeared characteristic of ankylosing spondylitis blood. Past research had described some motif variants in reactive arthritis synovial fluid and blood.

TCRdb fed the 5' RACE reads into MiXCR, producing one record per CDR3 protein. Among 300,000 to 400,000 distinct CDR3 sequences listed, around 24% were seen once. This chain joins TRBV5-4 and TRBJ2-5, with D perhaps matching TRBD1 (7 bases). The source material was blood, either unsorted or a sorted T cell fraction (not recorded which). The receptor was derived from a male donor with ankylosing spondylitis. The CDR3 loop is CASSPAAGQGDKTQYF. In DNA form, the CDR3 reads TGTGCCAGCAGCCCCGCCGCGGGGCAGGGGGACAAGACCCAGTACTTC.